Following are 21 T cell receptor beta chains from one sample sequenced in a study of spatial heterogeneity in lung cancer. Time point: sample taken at primary tumor resection. Unsorted whole RNA from tumor, nontumor lung or frozen PBMC underwent sequencing. A single record per CDR3 protein comes from TCRdb applying MiXCR to the 5' RACE reads. There are 60,000 to 90,000 distinct CDR3 sequences in the sample; about an eighth occur only once, and 6.5% to 8.5% lies in the top ten. This specimen was PBMCs, taken at surgery. Receptor source: a male donor with early-stage non-small cell lung cancer.

As for this clonotype: A much larger clonotype is one base distant, so this may be a read error. Since no conserved phenylalanine or tryptophan closes the CDR3, a read error is the likely cause. V usage is TRBV27 and J usage is TRBJ1-1; 7 bases are shared with TRBD1. This CDR3 has 14 residues. Germline V lookup: CDR1 MNHEY, CDR2 SMNVEV (reference sequence). Unmatched junction bases numbered 4, after V lost 5 bases and J lost 1 base. CDR3 sequence reads: CASSPRQGNTEAFS. CDR3 in DNA: TGTGCCAGCAGTCCCCGACAGGGGAACACTGAAGCTTTCTCT.

This clonotype was picked up many times. The V and J genes are TRBV7-9 and TRBJ2-1, with D uncertain. Germline-derived CDR1 and CDR2 are SEHNR and FQNEAQ (reference sequence). V was shortened by 5 bases and J by 5 bases, with 10 bases between the two germline ends. CDR3 size: 13 residues. This CDR3 is CASSPGRNNEQFF. The CDR3 DNA reads TGTGCCAGCAGCCCCGGGCGTAACAATGAGCAGTTCTTC.

This rearrangement joins TRBV4-3 to TRBJ2-6; D is perhaps TRBD1 (6 bases). Trimming cost V 4 bases and J 0 bases, with 28 bases left between them. The length of the CDR3 is 22 residues. Germline V lookup: CDR1 LGHNA, CDR2 YSLEER. The DNA of the CDR3 is TGCGCCAGCAGCCTAGCGCAGGGGACCCACACGGGACGTCGCTCTGGGGCCAACGTCCTGACTTTC. This translates into CASSLAQGTHTGRRSGANVLTF.

This clonotype was detected many times. The chain carries TRBV7-9 and TRBJ1-1; no clear D gene. The V gene lost 6 bases and the J gene lost 6 bases, with 11 bases spanning the gap. CDR3 length: 12 amino acids. CDR1 is SEHNR, CDR2 FQNEAQ, per germline (reference sequence). CDR3 in amino acids: CASRRVESEAFF. The CDR3 nucleotides are TGTGCCAGCAGGCGGGTCGAGTCTGAAGCTTTCTTT.

This clonotype was detected only a few times. The chain couples TRBV12-3 or TRBV12-4 to TRBJ2-2; TRBD1 agrees at 9 bases. CDR3 length: 16 residues. V gave up 3 bases and J gave up 7 bases; unmatched junction bases: 9. The DNA of the CDR3 is TGTGCCAGCAGTTTTATACAGGGGGCTAGGGGCGGGGAGCTGTTTTTT. Protein product: CASSFIQGARGGELFF.

This chain joins TRBV6-2 or TRBV6-3 and TRBJ2-7; tentative D call: TRBD1 (5 bases). Germline CDR1 reads MNHEY; CDR2 reads SVGEGT. This CDR3 contains 13 residues. The ends were cut back, 6 bases at V and 0 bases at J, with 9 bases in the middle. The CDR3 coding sequence is TGTGCCAGCAGCAGGGCAGGCTCCTACGAGCAGTACTTC. This translates into CASSRAGSYEQYF.

This clonotype has only a few counts. The V call is TRBV20-1, the J call TRBJ2-3, with TRBD2 identical over 12 bases. The length of the CDR3 is 15 residues. V shed 1 base, J shed 4 bases, and the junction held 3 bases outside the gene matches. CDR1 is DFQATT and CDR2 is SNEGSKA in the germline V gene (reference sequence). The DNA of the CDR3 is TGCAGTGCTAGAGCGACTAGCGGGAGAGCAGATACGCAGTATTTT. Translated, it gives CSARATSGRADTQYF.

This clonotype came up many times. The gene calls are TRBV5-1 and TRBJ1-4; D ambiguous. Per germline, CDR1 SGHRS and CDR2 YFSETQ. V lost 4 bases and J lost 0, with 10 bases in between. This CDR3 is built from 15 residues. The CDR3 DNA reads as TGCGCCAGCAGCCGGGAAGATCCAACTAATGAAAAACTGTTTTTT. This sequence encodes CASSREDPTNEKLFF.

The chain couples TRBV6-6 to TRBJ2-3, with D perhaps matching TRBD1 (6 bases). The germline V gene encodes CDR1 MNHNY and CDR2 SVGAGI (reference sequence). Trimming removed 2 bases from V and 4 bases from J, with 10 bases in between. This CDR3 contains 14 residues. The CDR3 nucleotides are TGTGCCAGCAGTTACCGGCAGGGGTCAGATACGCAGTATTTT. Its protein product is CASSYRQGSDTQYF.

V is TRBV5-1 and J is TRBJ2-1, with 14 bases matching TRBD2. Trimming removed 4 bases from V and 8 bases from J; junction bases left unmatched: 5. CDR1 SGHRS and CDR2 YFSETQ come from the germline V gene. The CDR3 has 15 amino acids. The DNA of the CDR3 is TGCGCCAGCAGCCGGGGACTAGCGGGAGTGGATGAGCAGTTCTTC. This gives the protein CASSRGLAGVDEQFF.

In its sample, this clonotype was seen a few times. The chain recombines TRBV10-3 with TRBJ2-3; D is unclear. Trimming stripped 0 bases from V and 7 bases from J, with 8 bases between. CDR1 is ENHRY, CDR2 SYGVKD, per germline. CDR3 length equals 13 residues. This CDR3 reads CAISESVGNTQYF. The CDR3 region has the DNA TGTGCCATCAGTGAGTCGGTAGGGAATACGCAGTATTTT.

The chain carries TRBV15 and TRBJ2-5; maybe TRBD2 (6 bases). The V end was cut by 3 bases, the J end by 1 base, with 18 bases between. This CDR3 region has 17 residues. From germline, CDR1 is LNHNV and CDR2 YYDKDF (reference sequence). The CDR3 loop is CATSRKSLSSAQETQYF. CDR3 DNA: TGTGCCACCAGCAGGAAGTCGCTATCTAGCGCCCAAGAGACCCAGTACTTC. Based on the CDR3 plus reference TRBV15 and TRBJ2-5, the full variable domain is DAMVIQNPRYQVTQFGKPVTLSCSQTLNHNVMYWYQQKSSQAPKLLFHYYDKDFNNEADTPDNFQSRRPNTSFCFLDIRSPGLGDTAMYLCATSRKSLSSAQETQYFGPGTRLLVL.

This clonotype has a count of ten or more. The chain recombines TRBV29-1 with TRBJ2-1, with a possible D match to TRBD1 (6 bases). V lost 4 bases and J 0 bases, leaving 16 bases between the germline ends. CDR3 length equals 16 residues. Germline-derived CDR1 and CDR2 are SQVTM and ANQGSEA. CDR3 nucleotides: TGCAGCGTTGTACCCAGACAGGCAAGCTCCTACAATGAGCAGTTCTTC. Translation: CSVVPRQASSYNEQFF.

This clonotype was observed many times. The V and J genes are TRBV7-9 and TRBJ2-1; 10 bases fit TRBD2. The ends lost 5 bases at V and 3 bases at J; junction bases unmatched: 7. From germline, CDR1 is SEHNR and CDR2 FQNEAQ (reference sequence). The CDR3 contains 16 residues. The CDR3: CASSTDSGRHYNEQFF. As DNA, the CDR3 is TGTGCCAGCAGCACCGATAGCGGGAGGCACTACAATGAGCAGTTCTTC.

V and J are TRBV24-1 and TRBJ1-3; D is unresolved. This CDR3 is 15 amino acids long. CDR1 is KGHDR, CDR2 SFDVKD, per germline. V lost 7 bases, J lost 0 bases, and 12 bases lay in between. The CDR3 is CATSPAEDSGNTIYF. Here the CDR3 DNA reads TGTGCCACCAGCCCGGCAGAAGACTCTGGAAACACCATATATTTT.

The table lists this clonotype with a few counts. The gene calls are TRBV5-4 and TRBJ1-4, with D possibly being TRBD1 (6 bases). Germline CDR1 is SGHNT and CDR2 is YYREEE (reference sequence). Trimming took 4 bases from V and 4 from J, leaving 11 bases between them. The CDR3 loop spans 14 amino acids. In DNA, the CDR3 is TGTGCCAGCAGCGCGGACAGCCTTAATGAAAAACTGTTTTTT. It codes for CASSADSLNEKLFF.

In its sample, this clonotype was seen a few times. The chain has TRBV5-1 and TRBJ1-4; 7 nucleotides match TRBD1. This CDR3 is 14 amino acids long. J lost 5 bases, V lost 4 bases, and 5 bases had no gene match. Germline CDR1 reads SGHRS; CDR2 reads YFSETQ. This chain's CDR3 is CASSPGTVNEKLFF. For the CDR3, the DNA is TGCGCCAGCAGCCCCGGGACAGTGAATGAAAAACTGTTTTTT.

This clonotype was seen ten or more times. The chain joins TRBV9 to TRBJ2-7, with D possibly being TRBD2 (6 bases). Germline CDR1 is SGDLS and CDR2 is YYNGEE. The CDR3 has 13 residues. V was pared by 2 bases and J by 2 bases, with 8 bases between. The CDR3 reads CASSVGLTYEQYF. Here the CDR3 DNA reads TGTGCCAGCAGCGTGGGACTGACCTACGAGCAGTACTTC.

This clonotype turned up a few times. The V call is TRBV5-1, the J call TRBJ1-1; D gene unclear. The V and J ends lost 3 bases and 4 bases respectively, with 16 bases between them. Germline loops: CDR1 SGHRS, CDR2 YFSETQ. CDR3 length: 15 residues. The CDR3 reads CASSSPLGHVTEAFF. The CDR3, as DNA: TGCGCCAGCAGCTCCCCCCTTGGGCATGTCACTGAAGCTTTCTTT. The complete variable domain, with remaining parts taken from reference TRBV5-1 and TRBJ1-1, reads KAGVTQTPRYLIKTRGQQVTLSCSPISGHRSVSWYQQTPGQGLQFLFEYFSETQRNKGNFPGRFSGRQFSNSRSEMNVSTLELGDSALYLCASSSPLGHVTEAFFGQGTRLTVV.

This clonotype has just a few counts. This chain links TRBV6-6 with TRBJ2-1, with TRBD2 as a possible D gene (6 bases). V gave up 5 bases and J gave up 5 bases, with 19 bases separating them. From germline, CDR1 is MNHNY and CDR2 SVGAGI (reference sequence). This CDR3 has 16 residues. CDR3 loop: CASSHPGSGRDNEQFF. The CDR3 region has the DNA TGTGCCAGCAGTCACCCCGGGTCCGGGAGAGACAATGAGCAGTTCTTC.

This clonotype was seen a handful of times. This chain links TRBV27 with TRBJ1-6, with 10 bases that match TRBD1. V dropped 10 bases and J dropped 0; count of bases not matched to a gene: 9. Germline loops: CDR1 MNHEY, CDR2 SMNVEV (reference sequence). CDR3 length: 17 amino acids. CDR3 DNA sequence: TGTGCCACCCGGGACAGGGGACTTCTCTCCTATAATTCACCCCTCCACTTT. Its translation: CATRDRGLLSYNSPLHF.